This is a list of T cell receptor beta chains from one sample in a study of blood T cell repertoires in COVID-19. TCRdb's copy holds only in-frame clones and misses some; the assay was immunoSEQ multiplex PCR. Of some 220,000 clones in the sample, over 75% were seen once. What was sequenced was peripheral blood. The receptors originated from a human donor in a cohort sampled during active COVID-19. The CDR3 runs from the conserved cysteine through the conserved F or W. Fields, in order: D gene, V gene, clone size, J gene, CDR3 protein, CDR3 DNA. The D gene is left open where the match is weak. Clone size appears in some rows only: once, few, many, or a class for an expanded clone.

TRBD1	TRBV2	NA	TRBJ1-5	CASRTGSTGNQPQHF	TGTGCCAGCAGGACAGGGTCCACGGGCAATCAGCCCCAGCATTTT
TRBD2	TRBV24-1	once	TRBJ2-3	CATSDFRGGANTQYF	TGTGCCACCAGTGATTTCCGGGGGGGGGCGAATACGCAGTATTTT
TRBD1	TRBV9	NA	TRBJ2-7	CASSPIDRATSYEQYF	TGTGCCAGCAGTCCTATCGACAGGGCGACCTCCTACGAGCAGTACTTC
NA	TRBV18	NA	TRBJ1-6	CASSPRGGNSPLHF	TGTGCCAGCTCACCACGAGGTGGTAATTCACCCCTCCACTTT
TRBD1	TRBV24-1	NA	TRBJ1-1	CATSDRTGGTEAFF	TGTGCCACCAGTGACCGCACAGGGGGCACTGAAGCTTTCTTT
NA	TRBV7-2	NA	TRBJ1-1	CASSPLRNTEAFF	TGTGCCAGCAGCCCTCTGAGGAACACTGAAGCTTTCTTT
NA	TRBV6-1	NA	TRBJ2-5	CASSEAGQTQETQYF	TGTGCCAGCAGTGAAGCTGGGCAGACCCAAGAGACCCAGTACTTC
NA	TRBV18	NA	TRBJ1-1	CASSPSDIPGAEAFF	TGTGCCAGCTCACCATCCGACATTCCCGGCGCTGAAGCTTTCTTT
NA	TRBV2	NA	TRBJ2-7	CASMGGGYEQYF	TGTGCCAGCATGGGAGGTGGCTACGAGCAGTACTTC
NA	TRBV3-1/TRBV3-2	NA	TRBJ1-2	CASSQDRYGYTF	TGTGCCAGCAGCCAAGATCGGTATGGCTACACCTTC
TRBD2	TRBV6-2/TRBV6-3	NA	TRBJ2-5	CASSYGTSDQETQYF	TGTGCCAGCAGTTACGGGACTAGCGACCAAGAGACCCAGTACTTC
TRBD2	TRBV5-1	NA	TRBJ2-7	CASSTGEGQEQYF	TGCGCCAGCAGCACCGGGGAGGGTCAAGAGCAGTACTTC
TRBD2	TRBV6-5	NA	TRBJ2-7	CASGGTSGSHEQYF	TGTGCCAGCGGGGGGACTAGCGGGAGCCACGAGCAGTACTTC
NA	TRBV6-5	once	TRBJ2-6	CASSYSRAGANVLTF	TGTGCCAGCAGTTACTCGAGAGCTGGGGCCAACGTCCTGACTTTC
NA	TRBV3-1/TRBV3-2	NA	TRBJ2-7	CASSQEVGDITYEQYF	TGTGCCAGCAGCCAAGAGGTGGGGGACATAACCTACGAGCAGTACTTC
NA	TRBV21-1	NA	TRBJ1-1	CASSKGDRGAFF	TGTGCCAGCAGCAAAGGGGACAGGGGGGCTTTCTTT
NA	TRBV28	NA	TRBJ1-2	CASSFETDRAYGYTF	TGTGCCAGCAGTTTTGAGACAGATCGGGCCTATGGCTACACCTTC
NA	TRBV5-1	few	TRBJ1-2	CASSGGLKNYGYTF	TGCGCCAGCAGCGGGGGACTGAAAAACTATGGCTACACCTTC
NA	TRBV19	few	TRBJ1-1	CASSHGRRGTEAFF	TGTGCCAGTAGTCACGGCCGGCGGGGGACTGAAGCTTTCTTT
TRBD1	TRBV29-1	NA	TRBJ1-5	CSVSTGVGQPQHF	TGCAGCGTCTCGACAGGGGTCGGGCAGCCCCAGCATTTT
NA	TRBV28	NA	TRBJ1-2	CASIPPTGDGYTF	TGTGCCAGCATCCCGCCGACGGGGGATGGCTACACCTTC
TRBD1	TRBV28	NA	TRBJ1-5	CASRQGGQPQHF	TGTGCCTCCCGACAGGGGGGTCAGCCCCAGCATTTT
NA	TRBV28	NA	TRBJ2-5	CASRSAAGTQYF	TGTGCCAGCAGATCTGCCGCGGGGACCCAGTACTTC
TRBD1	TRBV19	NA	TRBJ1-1	CASVKRDRNTEAFF	TGTGCCAGCGTCAAACGGGACAGGAACACTGAAGCTTTCTTT
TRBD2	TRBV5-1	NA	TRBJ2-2	CASSTGTSGSNTGELFF	TGCGCCAGCAGCACTGGGACTAGCGGATCTAACACCGGGGAGCTGTTTTTT
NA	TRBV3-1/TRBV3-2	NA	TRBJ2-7	CASSQASPGITYEQYF	TGTGCCAGCAGCCAAGCTAGTCCGGGTATAACCTACGAGCAGTACTTC
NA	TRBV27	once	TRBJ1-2	CASSLAGSGGYTF	TGTGCCAGCAGTTTAGCGGGGAGTGGTGGCTACACCTTC
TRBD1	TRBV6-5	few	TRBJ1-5	CAGSGTDNQPQHF	TGTGCCGGTTCCGGGACAGACAATCAGCCCCAGCATTTT
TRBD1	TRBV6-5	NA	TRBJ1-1	CASSYDRQGREAFF	TGTGCCAGCAGTTACGATCGACAGGGCAGGGAAGCTTTCTTT
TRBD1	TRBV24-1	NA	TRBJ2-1	CATSDAGQGAPLEEQFF	TGTGCCACCAGTGATGCAGGGCAGGGGGCCCCTCTCGAGGAGCAGTTCTTC
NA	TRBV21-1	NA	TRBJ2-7	CASSHDWTGGSYEQYF	TGTGCCAGCAGCCACGATTGGACAGGGGGCTCCTACGAGCAGTACTTC